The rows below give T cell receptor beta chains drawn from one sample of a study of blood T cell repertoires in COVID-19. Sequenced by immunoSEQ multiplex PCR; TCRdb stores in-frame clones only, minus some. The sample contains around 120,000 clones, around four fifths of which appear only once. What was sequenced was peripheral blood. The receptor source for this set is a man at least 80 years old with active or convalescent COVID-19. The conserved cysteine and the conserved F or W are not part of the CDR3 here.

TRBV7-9	ASSSRGPETQY
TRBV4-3	ASSQVRPGHPNTEAF
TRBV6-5	ASTSQGANTGELF
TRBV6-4	ASSDSSGLVSV
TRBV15	ATSRDRQGSRYNEQF
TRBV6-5	ASSYSESNQPQH
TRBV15	ATSTAGVGQPQH
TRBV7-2	ASSLSGTGLYHEQF
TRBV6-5	ASRSYRVTGELF
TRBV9	ASSTGLAGGRNTGELF
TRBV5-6	ASSLYEGGQY
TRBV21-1	ASSKAFRQGMNTEAF
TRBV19	ASRPQGYTGELF
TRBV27	ASSTSYEQY
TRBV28	ASALLHRATEAF
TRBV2	ASSVDREFGYT
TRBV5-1	ASSPGSANEQF
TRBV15	ATSRDSGQGQY
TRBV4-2	ASSQGLAGTAYEQY